The 16 T cell receptor beta chains presented below share a single source sample, sequenced in a study of cytomegalovirus exposure and HLA in healthy donors. Vbeta (60) and Jbeta (13) primers were used in the PCR. Assay used: immunoSEQ multiplex PCR; TCRdb lists only in-frame clones, some missing. Its table lists approximately 40,000 clones. Input material: PBMCs. All receptors derive from a human donor in good health.

The chain couples TRBV28 to TRBJ1-5, with D possibly matching TRBD1 (6 bases). From germline, CDR1 is MDHEN and CDR2 SYDVKM. The ends were cut back, 7 bases at V and 6 bases at J, with 10 bases in the middle. The CDR3 extends over 12 amino acids. The CDR3: CASTVGAQPQHF. The CDR3, as DNA: TGTGCCAGCACTGTGGGGGCTCAGCCCCAGCATTTT.

The chain is built from TRBV27 and TRBJ2-1, with 8 bases that match TRBD1. Germline trimming cut 8 bases from V and 8 bases from J; bases unmatched to any gene: 17. Germline assignment: CDR1 MNHEY and CDR2 SMNVEV (reference sequence). The CDR3 covers 16 residues. The CDR3 sequence: CASSFRVADRVDEQFF. CDR3 sequence (DNA): TGTGCCAGCTCCTTTAGGGTAGCGGACAGGGTCGATGAGCAGTTCTTC.

The CDR3 loop reads CSVEEDSVYGYTF. Written as DNA, the CDR3 is TGCAGCGTTGAGGAGGACAGTGTCTATGGCTACACCTTC. The chain combines TRBV29-1 with TRBJ1-2; tentatively, D is TRBD1 (6 bases). CDR3 length: 13 amino acids. Trimming took off 3 bases at V and 4 bases at J, with 12 bases between the two ends. From germline, CDR1 is SQVTM and CDR2 ANQGSEA. The whole variable domain, filled in from reference TRBV29-1 and TRBJ1-2, reads SAVISQKPSRDICQRGTSLTIQCQVDSQVTMMFWYRQQPGQSLTLIATANQGSEATYESGFVIDKFPISRPNLTFSTLTVSNMSPEDSSIYLCSVEEDSVYGYTFGSGTRLTVV.

The chain has TRBV5-6 and TRBJ2-7; 7 bases align to TRBD2. The CDR3 spans 14 residues. CDR1 and CDR2 (germline): SGHDT, YYEEEE. With 3 bases clipped from V and 0 bases from J, the junction kept 3 bases outside the gene matches. In DNA form, the CDR3 reads TGTGCCAGCAGCTGGGGGGGTTACTCCTACGAGCAGTACTTC. Its translation: CASSWGGYSYEQYF.

The chain is built from TRBV11-2 and TRBJ2-1; 8 bases agree with TRBD1. Germline CDR1 and CDR2: SGHAT and FQNNGV. With 5 bases clipped from V and 2 bases from J, the junction kept 8 bases outside the gene matches. This CDR3 is 16 amino acids long. DNA for the CDR3: TGTGCCAGCAGCCCGTGGACAGGGTTAACCTACAATGAGCAGTTCTTC. Translating gives CASSPWTGLTYNEQFF.

The chain is built from TRBV14 and TRBJ2-7; 10 positions agree with TRBD1. This CDR3 region has 15 residues. The trim removed 0 bases at V and 3 bases at J, leaving 2 bases unmatched. The germline V gene encodes CDR1 SGHDN and CDR2 FVKESK. CDR3 sequence (DNA): TGTGCCAGCAGCCAAGAGGGGACAGGGGACTACGAGCAGTACTTC. This codes for CASSQEGTGDYEQYF.

V is TRBV19 and J is TRBJ1-5, with a tentative D call TRBD1 (5 bases). The CDR3 runs to 12 residues. Trimming stripped 6 bases from V and 9 bases from J, with 12 bases between. Per germline, CDR1 LNHDA and CDR2 SQIVND (reference sequence). This CDR3 is CASRAGVSPQHF. The CDR3 coding sequence is TGTGCCAGTAGGGCGGGGGTTTCGCCCCAGCATTTT.

The chain couples TRBV9 to TRBJ2-1; maybe TRBD1 (5 bases). Germline CDR1 SGDLS, CDR2 YYNGEE. The CDR3 sequence is 13 residues long. V lost 0 bases and J 9 bases, leaving 10 bases between the germline ends. Here the CDR3 reads CASSVGRTGEQFF. The CDR3 DNA sequence: TGTGCCAGCAGCGTAGGGAGAACAGGTGAGCAGTTCTTC.

The genes are TRBV2 and TRBJ1-1; tentatively, D is TRBD1 (5 bases). V lost 7 bases and J 0 bases, leaving 12 bases between the germline ends. Germline V gene lookup returns CDR1 SNHLY and CDR2 FYNNEI. The CDR3 extends over 14 amino acids. DNA for the CDR3: TGTGCCAGCAATTACAGGAAAATGAACACTGAAGCTTTCTTT. Protein: CASNYRKMNTEAFF. The whole variable domain, remainder taken from reference TRBV2 and TRBJ1-1, is EPEVTQTPSHQVTQMGQEVILRCVPISNHLYFYWYRQILGQKVEFLVSFYNNEISEKSEIFDDQFSVERPDGSNFTLKIRSTKLEDSAMYFCASNYRKMNTEAFFGQGTRLTVV.

The chain combines TRBV19 with TRBJ2-7; 10 nucleotides match TRBD1. CDR1 is LNHDA, CDR2 SQIVND, per germline (reference sequence). The CDR3 totals 15 residues. The ends lost 5 bases at V and 4 bases at J; junction bases unmatched: 8. This chain's CDR3 is CASSPGQGVVYEQYF. CDR3 sequence (DNA): TGTGCCAGTAGTCCCGGACAGGGGGTTGTTTACGAGCAGTACTTC.

The CDR3 DNA sequence: TGTGCCAGCAGCCAAGCCATGGGGACAGGGGAAAATTCACCCCTCCACTTT. It codes for CASSQAMGTGENSPLHF. The rearrangement links TRBV4-2 to TRBJ1-6, with 10 bases identical to TRBD1. CDR3 length equals 17 residues. Germline assignment: CDR1 LGHNA and CDR2 YNFKEQ. V lost 1 base to trimming and J lost 7 bases; unmatched junction nucleotides: 7.

The chain employs TRBV7-6 and TRBJ2-5; the match to TRBD1 covers 7 bases. The germline gives CDR1 SGHVS, CDR2 FNYEAQ. J was trimmed by 1 base and V by 5 bases; bases with no gene match: 7. The CDR3 is 15 amino acids. Here the CDR3 reads CASSVRDSFQETQYF. CDR3 nucleotide sequence: TGTGCCAGCAGCGTAAGGGACAGCTTCCAAGAGACCCAGTACTTC.

Of note for this clone: The junction shows a germline mismatch at one end, possibly a read error. The chain recombines TRBV7-7 with TRBJ1-1; a possible D gene is TRBD1 (5 bases). CDR3 length equals 13 residues. CDR1 and CDR2 (germline): SSHAT, FNYEAQ (reference sequence). CDR3 sequence: CASSRTGNTEAFF. In nucleotides, the CDR3 is TGTGCTAGCAGCCGAACAGGGAACACTGAAGCTTTCTTT.

The chain has TRBV30 and TRBJ1-2; TRBD1 might be the D (6 bases). This CDR3 region has 13 residues. Trimming removed 4 bases at V and 6 bases at J, with 15 bases between. Germline V gene sequence: CDR1 GTSNPN, CDR2 SVGIG (reference sequence). The CDR3 DNA is TGTGCCTGGAACCCCGTGGACAGACATGGCTACACCTTC. It specifies CAWNPVDRHGYTF. The full variable domain, its missing parts supplied by reference TRBV30 and TRBJ1-2, is SQTIHQWPATLVQPVGSPLSLECTVEGTSNPNLYWYRQAAGRGLQLLFYSVGIGQISSEVPQNLSASRPQDRQFILSSKKLLLSDSGFYLCAWNPVDRHGYTFGSGTRLTVV.

This rearrangement joins TRBV2 to TRBJ2-1; 10 nucleotides match TRBD2. Germline V lookup: CDR1 SNHLY, CDR2 FYNNEI. Trimming took 3 bases from V and 9 from J; bases not matched to a gene: 8. The CDR3 covers 15 residues. CDR3 loop: CASSDLSGGPGEQFF. In DNA form, the CDR3 reads TGTGCCAGCAGTGACCTTAGCGGGGGGCCAGGTGAGCAGTTCTTC.

The chain couples TRBV28 to TRBJ2-1; maybe TRBD2 (5 bases). V lost 2 bases to trimming and J lost 4 bases, with 15 bases between them. This CDR3 spans 16 amino acids. The germline V gene encodes CDR1 MDHEN and CDR2 SYDVKM. The CDR3 DNA is TGTGCCAGCAGTTTAGGAGGAACATCGGGATACAATGAGCAGTTCTTC. As protein: CASSLGGTSGYNEQFF.